This TCR beta chain comes out of a study of T cell responses to AZD1222 COVID-19 vaccine. Findings of the study overall: Most donors were white British and more were female, and clonal diversity was possibly underestimated. Sampling that yielded the repertoires occurred only after the peak T cell response.

As for this clone: Its specificity is unknown.

Here immunoSEQ multiplex PCR was the method, and the copy in TCRdb shows in-frame clones only, minus some. The sample yields 150,000 or so clones, about 91% seen once. There are 14 residues in the CDR3. CDR1 and CDR2 (germline): MDHEN, SYDVKM. The V gene lost 1 base and the J gene lost 5 bases, with 11 bases spanning the gap. J is TRBJ1-1 and V is TRBV28; D not resolved. Sequenced here: peripheral blood, sampled 28 days after the second AZD1222 dose. This TCR was recovered from an adult who received the AZD1222 COVID-19 vaccine. This chain's CDR3 is CASSLLGRGTEAFF. The CDR3 bases are TGTGCCAGCAGTTTATTAGGACGAGGGACTGAAGCTTTCTTT.